This is a list of T cell receptor beta chains from one sample in a study of a mutant IDH1 vaccine in newly diagnosed glioma. The data were produced by immunoSEQ multiplex PCR, yet TCRdb's version contains in-frame clones alone and is incomplete. Among tens of thousands of clones, approximately 89% were seen once, and the ten largest hold approximately 4.1%. Which antigens these TCRs recognize remains unknown. The source material was PBMCs, sampled from a glioma patient whose treatment included an IDH1 peptide vaccine. Receptors were obtained from a man aged 45-65 years with glioma. CDR3s leave out the opening cysteine and the closing phenylalanine or tryptophan.

TRBV28	TRBJ1-1	ASSPPTGMNTEAF
TRBV19	TRBJ1-5	ASSIYRRDNQPQH
TRBV4-1	TRBJ2-5	ASSQGAGARGETQY
TRBV27	TRBJ2-6	ASSFLNSGANVLT
TRBV4-2	TRBJ1-1	ASSQTRLEGGTEAF
TRBV5-6	TRBJ1-4	ASSFQTYSSEKLF
TRBV29-1	TRBJ2-1	SVGASGDSYNEQF
TRBV4-3	TRBJ2-6	ASSGPKGVTKSGHVLT
TRBV30	TRBJ2-7	AWSRFGTGGYEQY
TRBV7-2	TRBJ2-7	ASSLAGGWGGEQY
TRBV7-2	TRBJ2-2	ASSFSSLSGELF
TRBV30	TRBJ2-1	AWGGPSPYNEQF
TRBV19	TRBJ1-5	ASSIKGGTSNQPQH
TRBV4-1	TRBJ2-1	ASSQDRLAGVSYNEQF
TRBV6-5	TRBJ1-1	ASSYGWTVNTEAF
TRBV20-1	TRBJ1-3	SASRANTIY
TRBV4-3	TRBJ2-7	ASSQGSGGTSFDEQY
TRBV29-1	TRBJ2-1	SVEGREGVDNEQF
TRBV7-6	TRBJ2-3	ASSLRPTADTQY
TRBV19	TRBJ1-5	ASSIRRGTGRPQH
TRBV4-3	TRBJ2-5	ASSQHYLGETQY
TRBV5-1	TRBJ2-6	ASSQTQGLPGANVLT
TRBV6-1	TRBJ2-3	ASSEGAGVTDTQY
TRBV6-5	TRBJ2-2	ASSYSSRDTGELF
TRBV5-5	TRBJ2-7	ASSKQGGSYEQY
TRBV19	TRBJ1-5	ASSIRGESNQPQH
TRBV7-9	TRBJ2-6	ASSSGRDSGANVLT
TRBV5-1	TRBJ1-3	ASSVTGSGNTIY
TRBV5-4	TRBJ1-2	ASSLWGAGGYT
TRBV5-1	TRBJ1-2	ASSLEGSGGKGYT
TRBV4-2	TRBJ2-2	ASSFKGAGELF
TRBV27	TRBJ2-7	ASSFSAAYEQY
TRBV6-6	TRBJ2-5	ASSLQGVSFKETQY
TRBV4-1	TRBJ1-5	ASSQQYSYSNQPQH
TRBV4-3	TRBJ2-2	ASSRRRGSGGSNYISEVF